The rows below give T cell receptor beta chains drawn from one sample of a study of cytomegalovirus exposure and HLA in healthy donors. The data were produced by immunoSEQ multiplex PCR, yet TCRdb's version contains in-frame clones alone and is incomplete. Of 200,000 or so clones in the sample, just over 90% were seen once. Sequences were obtained from PBMCs. All receptors come from a woman between 18 and 29 years old in good health and CMV-seronegative. The CDR3 runs from the conserved cysteine through the conserved F or W. A D gene is named only where the DNA matches it firmly. Expanded clones are given a class, and other clones once, few, many or no size at all.

V	size	J	D	CDR3	DNA
TRBV11-2	NA	TRBJ1-1	NA	CASSRRGTEAFF	TGTGCCAGCAGCCGCCGGGGCACTGAAGCTTTCTTT
TRBV5-1	once	TRBJ2-2	TRBD2	CASSPLLAGVGTGELFF	TGCGCCAGCAGTCCCTTACTAGCGGGAGTAGGGACCGGGGAGCTGTTTTTT
TRBV5-6	NA	TRBJ2-5	TRBD2	CASSLVLAGPQETQYF	TGTGCCAGCAGCTTGGTGCTAGCGGGCCCTCAAGAGACCCAGTACTTC
TRBV30	NA	TRBJ2-1	NA	CAWGAPWGLGDEQFF	TGTGCCTGGGGTGCCCCGTGGGGACTGGGTGATGAGCAGTTCTTC
TRBV6-5	NA	TRBJ1-1	NA	CASGRLDMNTEAFF	TGTGCCAGCGGCAGACTGGACATGAACACTGAAGCTTTCTTT
TRBV9	NA	TRBJ2-5	TRBD2	CASSVWGSGTETQYF	TGTGCCAGCAGCGTCTGGGGTAGCGGGACTGAGACCCAGTACTTC
TRBV21-1	NA	TRBJ2-7	NA	CASSKTGGQRTKTYEQYF	TGTGCCAGCAGCAAAACAGGGGGACAAAGAACGAAAACCTACGAGCAGTACTTC
TRBV10-3	once	TRBJ1-3	TRBD1	CAISESGGRPGTIYF	TGTGCCATCAGTGAGTCAGGGGGCCGGCCTGGGACCATATATTTT
TRBV27	NA	TRBJ2-7	NA	CASSLYGSYEQYF	TGTGCCAGCAGTTTATACGGGTCATACGAGCAGTACTTC
TRBV19	few	TRBJ2-2	TRBD2	CASITTGGRELFF	TGTGCCAGTATTACCACGGGAGGACGGGAGCTGTTTTTT
TRBV6-5	once	TRBJ2-7	TRBD2	CASGIGRASIYEQYF	TGTGCCAGCGGGATCGGGAGGGCCAGTATATACGAGCAGTACTTC
TRBV2	NA	TRBJ2-4	TRBD1	CASSGTGNTLAKNIQYF	TGTGCCAGCAGTGGGACAGGGAATACTCTAGCCAAAAACATTCAGTACTTC
TRBV6-6	NA	TRBJ2-1	NA	CASSHPSVENEQFF	TGTGCCAGCAGTCACCCATCTGTGGAGAATGAGCAGTTCTTC
TRBV5-1	NA	TRBJ1-2	NA	CASSLSAGQTEGYTF	TGCGCCAGCAGCTTGAGTGCGGGCCAAACGGAAGGCTACACCTTC
TRBV28	NA	TRBJ2-7	NA	CASSRGERSYEQYF	TGTGCCAGCAGCAGGGGCGAGAGATCCTACGAGCAGTACTTC
TRBV18	many	TRBJ1-1	NA	CASSPPQGYTEAFF	TGTGCCAGCTCACCACCGCAGGGTTATACTGAAGCTTTCTTT
TRBV9	NA	TRBJ2-3	TRBD2	CASSVVDGTNPLSTDTQYF	TGTGCCAGCAGCGTAGTAGATGGGACTAACCCATTAAGCACAGATACGCAGTATTTT
TRBV2	NA	TRBJ2-7	NA	CASADFGGEQYF	TGTGCCAGCGCCGATTTTGGGGGGGAGCAGTACTTC
TRBV30	NA	TRBJ2-7	NA	CAWFFRGEQYF	TGTGCCTGGTTTTTCAGGGGCGAGCAGTACTTC
TRBV29-1	NA	TRBJ2-2	NA	CSVETADARAHTGELFF	TGCAGCGTTGAAACCGCGGACGCGCGGGCCCACACCGGGGAGCTGTTTTTT
TRBV6-5	once	TRBJ2-7	TRBD2	CASSYILAGYGYEQYF	TGTGCCAGCAGTTATATCCTAGCGGGATATGGGTACGAGCAGTACTTC
TRBV19	NA	TRBJ2-6	NA	CASTYDRTSGANVLTF	TGTGCCAGTACCTACGACAGGACCTCTGGGGCCAACGTCCTGACTTTC
TRBV27	NA	TRBJ1-1	TRBD1	CATSKQGVNTEAFF	TGTGCCACCTCAAAACAGGGGGTGAACACTGAAGCTTTCTTT
TRBV25-1	NA	TRBJ2-5	TRBD2	CASSAGLALETQYF	TGTGCCAGCAGTGCGGGACTAGCATTAGAGACCCAGTACTTC
TRBV7-6	NA	TRBJ2-7	TRBD1	CASSFDIPGQGVGEQYF	TGTGCCAGCAGCTTTGATATCCCCGGACAGGGGGTAGGCGAGCAGTACTTC